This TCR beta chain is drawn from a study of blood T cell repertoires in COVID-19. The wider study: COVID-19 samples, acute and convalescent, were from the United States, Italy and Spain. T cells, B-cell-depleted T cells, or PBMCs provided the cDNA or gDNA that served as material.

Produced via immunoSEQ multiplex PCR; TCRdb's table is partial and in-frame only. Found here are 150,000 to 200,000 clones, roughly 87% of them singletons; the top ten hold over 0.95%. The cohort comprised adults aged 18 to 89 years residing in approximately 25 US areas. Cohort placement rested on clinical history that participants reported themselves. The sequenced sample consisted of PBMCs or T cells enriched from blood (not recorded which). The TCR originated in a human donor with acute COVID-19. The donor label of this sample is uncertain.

The CDR3 sequence: CALGEGWNYGYTF. CDR3 sequence (DNA): TGTGCCCTAGGGGAGGGGTGGAACTATGGCTACACCTTC. The chain couples TRBV30 to TRBJ1-2, with D possibly being TRBD1 (5 bases). The CDR3 has 13 amino acids. Germline CDR1 and CDR2: GTSNPN and SVGIG (reference sequence). Trimming pared 8 bases from V and 2 bases from J, leaving 15 bases between. The full variable domain, completed using reference TRBV30 and TRBJ1-2, is SQTIHQWPATLVQPVGSPLSLECTVEGTSNPNLYWYRQAAGRGLQLLFYSVGIGQISSEVPQNLSASRPQDRQFILSSKKLLLSDSGFYLCALGEGWNYGYTFGSGTRLTVV.